The rows below give T cell receptor beta chains drawn from one sample of a study of cytomegalovirus exposure and HLA in healthy donors. TCRdb's copy holds only in-frame clones and misses some; the assay was immunoSEQ multiplex PCR. The top ten clones hold over 5.5% of a sample with roughly 78,000 clones, 55% to 75% of them seen once. The sequenced material came from PBMCs. The receptor source for this set is a man in his thirties or forties in good health and CMV-seropositive. Each CDR3 is given with its conserved first and last residue. D genes are given only for firm matches. Not every row has a clone size; where given, it reads once, few, many or a size class.

v_gene,j_gene,d_gene,abundance,CDR3aa,CDR3nt
TRBV6-5,TRBJ1-3,.,few,CASSTPGTSGNTIYF,TGTGCCAGCAGTACCCCCGGGACATCAGGAAACACCATATATTTT
TRBV2,TRBJ1-2,.,once,CSLGGTNYGYTF,TGCTCCTTAGGCGGCACTAACTATGGCTACACCTTC
TRBV2,TRBJ2-2,.,.,CASSVAANTGELFF,TGTGCCAGCAGTGTGGCGGCGAACACCGGGGAGCTGTTTTTT
TRBV5-1,TRBJ2-1,TRBD1,.,CASSTWDRANEQFF,TGCGCCAGCAGCACCTGGGACAGGGCAAATGAGCAGTTCTTC
TRBV6-5,TRBJ1-3,.,few,CASSYDGGSGNTIYF,TGTGCCAGCAGTTACGATGGAGGGTCTGGAAACACCATATATTTT
TRBV5-4,TRBJ2-5,TRBD2,few,CASSTWTRLETQYF,TGTGCCAGCAGCACCTGGACTAGGTTAGAGACCCAGTACTTC
TRBV5-1,TRBJ2-7,TRBD2,.,CASSLSLAGNEQYF,TGCGCCAGCAGCTTGAGCCTAGCGGGAAATGAGCAGTACTTC
TRBV2,TRBJ1-2,.,.,CAGRLSYGYTF,TGTGCTGGCCGACTGAGCTATGGCTACACCTTC
TRBV6-1,TRBJ2-1,TRBD2,.,CASSEVAGGRVEQFF,TGTGCCAGCAGTGAGGTGGCGGGAGGTCGAGTTGAGCAGTTCTTC
TRBV18,TRBJ1-5,.,.,CASSPQTQYSNQPQHF,TGTGCCAGCTCACCTCAGACACAGTATAGCAATCAGCCCCAGCATTTT
TRBV6-1,TRBJ1-3,.,.,CASREVSDSGNTIYF,TGTGCCAGCAGGGAGGTTTCGGATTCTGGAAACACCATATATTTT
TRBV18,TRBJ2-7,TRBD1,.,CASSPGTGPYEQYF,TGTGCCAGCTCACCAGGGACAGGACCCTACGAGCAGTACTTC
TRBV7-9,TRBJ2-3,.,.,CASSLAADTQYF,TGTGCCAGCAGCTTAGCCGCAGATACGCAGTATTTT